These 27 T cell receptor beta chains were all obtained from the same sample, sequenced in a study of T-cell reconstitution after alpha-beta-depleted transplantation in children. Construction of the TCRbeta library involved unique molecular identifiers. TCRdb ran MiXCR on the PCR reads and lists one entry per CDR3 protein. Altogether 500,000 to 600,000 distinct CDR3 sequences are present, about 18% being singletons, with the ten largest covering 3% to 4%. The sample in question was PBMCs from the stem cell graft donor, obtained from the stem cell graft. The receptors originated from a human donor who donated a stem cell graft to a child with acute lymphoblastic leukemia.

This clonotype was observed a few times. This chain links TRBV19 with TRBJ1-3; D is ambiguous. The germline V and J ends were trimmed by 5 bases and 3 bases, with 11 bases remaining between them. Germline values: CDR1 LNHDA, CDR2 SQIVND (reference sequence). The CDR3 has 14 amino acids. The CDR3 nucleotides are TGTGCCAGTAGTCCTAAGGTTCATGGAAACACCATATATTTT. It is translated as CASSPKVHGNTIYF. Looking up the rest from reference TRBV19 and TRBJ1-3 gives the full variable domain: DGGITQSPKYLFRKEGQNVTLSCEQNLNHDAMYWYRQDPGQGLRLIYYSQIVNDFQKGDIAEGYSVSREKKESFPLTVTSAQKNPTAFYLCASSPKVHGNTIYFGEGSWLTVV.

V gene TRBV29-1 combines with J gene TRBJ2-7; tentative D call: TRBD2 (6 bases). Germline V gene lookup returns CDR1 SQVTM and CDR2 ANQGSEA. The V end lost 6 bases, the J end lost 0 bases, and 12 bases lay between the germline ends. The CDR3 contains 13 residues. CDR3 DNA sequence: TGCAGCGTAGGGCGGGGTCCCTCCTACGAGCAGTACTTC. Amino acids: CSVGRGPSYEQYF.

This clonotype was counted a few times. This rearrangement joins TRBV2 to TRBJ2-1, with D unresolved. The V and J ends lost 3 bases and 8 bases respectively, with 17 bases between them. CDR3 length: 15 amino acids. Looked up from germline, CDR1 is SNHLY and CDR2 is FYNNEI. CDR3 nucleotides: TGTGCCAGCAGTGACGTGGACCAGAGCAGCCATGAGCAGTTCTTC. It codes for CASSDVDQSSHEQFF.

The rearrangement uses TRBV9 and TRBJ1-1, with TRBD1 identical over 8 bases. V lost 0 bases to trimming and J lost 6 bases; unmatched junction nucleotides: 10. The CDR3 is 16 amino acids. The germline V gene has CDR1 SGDLS and CDR2 YYNGEE. CDR3 nucleotide sequence: TGTGCCAGCAGCGTAGGCGACAGGGGTCCTATTCCTGAAGCTTTCTTT. Translation: CASSVGDRGPIPEAFF.

The chain employs TRBV4-1 and TRBJ2-2; the D call may be TRBD1 or TRBD2 (6 bases each). The CDR3 sequence is 15 residues long. Trimming took off 7 bases at V and 7 bases at J, with 19 bases between the two ends. Per germline, CDR1 MGHRA and CDR2 YSYEKL. CDR3 protein: CASTDNRGHIGELFF. Here the CDR3 DNA reads TGCGCCAGCACTGATAATCGGGGGCACATCGGGGAGCTGTTTTTT.

The J gene is TRBJ2-1, the V gene TRBV6-1; D might be TRBD1 or TRBD2, each matching 6 bases. The V gene lost 6 bases and the J gene lost 5 bases, with 17 bases spanning the gap. Germline V gives CDR1 MNHNS, CDR2 SASEGT. This CDR3 region has 15 residues. The CDR3 protein is CASRPTGAVNNEQFF. Here the CDR3 DNA reads TGTGCCAGCAGACCTACGGGGGCTGTTAACAATGAGCAGTTCTTC.

This clonotype occurred a few times. The V gene is TRBV12-3 or TRBV12-4, the J gene TRBJ2-1; maybe TRBD2 (5 bases). The germline V and J ends were trimmed by 6 bases and 4 bases, with 10 bases remaining between them. This CDR3 spans 13 amino acids. CDR3 loop: CASSDTSYNEQFF. CDR3 nucleotides: TGTGCCAGCAGCGATACTAGTTACAATGAGCAGTTCTTC.

The chain uses TRBV12-3 or TRBV12-4 and TRBJ2-3; D perhaps matches TRBD2 (6 bases). There are 16 residues in the CDR3. V was cut by 2 bases and J by 4 bases, with 16 bases left in between. The CDR3 spells CASSLRWTNFADTQYF. DNA of the CDR3: TGTGCCAGCAGTTTAAGGTGGACTAACTTCGCAGATACGCAGTATTTT.

The chain combines TRBV7-9 with TRBJ1-4, with D perhaps TRBD1 (6 bases). Germline values: CDR1 SEHNR, CDR2 FQNEAQ (reference sequence). The CDR3 extends over 14 amino acids. V dropped 5 bases and J dropped 12 bases, with 19 bases sitting between them. CDR3 sequence reads: CASSRGQIPAELFF. CDR3 nucleotide sequence: TGTGCCAGCAGCAGAGGACAGATTCCTGCGGAACTGTTTTTT. Full variable domain (rest looked up from reference TRBV7-9 and TRBJ1-4): DTGVSQNPRHKITKRGQNVTFRCDPISEHNRLYWYRQTLGQGPEFLTYFQNEAQLEKSRLLSDRFSAERPKGSFSTLEIQRTEQGDSAMYLCASSRGQIPAELFFGSGTQLSVL.

This clonotype was seen a few times. This sequence joins TRBV5-1 and TRBJ2-1; 9 nucleotides match TRBD1. CDR1 is SGHRS and CDR2 is YFSETQ in the germline V gene. Trimming cost V 0 bases and J 7 bases; bases outside gene matches: 5. CDR3 size: 15 residues. The CDR3 loop is CASSLGQGGRNEQFF. The CDR3 DNA reads TGCGCCAGCAGCTTGGGACAGGGGGGGAGAAATGAGCAGTTCTTC.

This clonotype was counted only a few times. The chain is built from TRBV11-2 and TRBJ1-2; possibly TRBD1 for D (6 bases). V was pared by 1 base and J by 7 bases, with 16 bases between. The CDR3 runs to 15 residues. From germline, CDR1 is SGHAT and CDR2 FQNNGV. This CDR3 is CASSLGGAAQPGYTF. In DNA form, the CDR3 reads TGTGCCAGCAGCTTAGGGGGGGCGGCCCAGCCTGGCTACACCTTC.

Only a few counts were recorded for this clonotype. The V and J genes are TRBV27 and TRBJ2-6, with TRBD1 matching 7 bases. V lost 6 bases to trimming and J lost 4 bases; unmatched junction nucleotides: 6. The germline V gene has CDR1 MNHEY and CDR2 SMNVEV (reference sequence). The CDR3 spans 15 residues. The CDR3 DNA follows: TGTGCCAGCAGGGCCGACAGGGCCGGGGCCAACGTCCTGACTTTC. As protein: CASRADRAGANVLTF.

The chain has TRBV5-1 and TRBJ2-7; D is undetermined. Germline V gene lookup returns CDR1 SGHRS and CDR2 YFSETQ. The CDR3 totals 13 residues. Between the trimmed V and J ends, which lost 1 base and 3 bases, there was a span of 8 bases. The CDR3 loop is CASSLNDFYEQYF. As DNA, the CDR3 is TGCGCCAGCAGCTTGAACGACTTCTACGAGCAGTACTTC.

This chain links TRBV7-9 with TRBJ2-3, with unresolved D. Germline-derived CDR1 and CDR2 are SEHNR and FQNEAQ (reference sequence). Trimming took off 4 bases at V and 0 bases at J, with 14 bases between the two ends. The CDR3 length is 16 residues. The DNA for the CDR3 is TGTGCCAGCAGCTCCCTCGTGGCTACTAGCACAGATACGCAGTATTTT. Its translation: CASSSLVATSTDTQYF.

This chain uses TRBV5-1 with TRBJ1-2, with D perhaps TRBD1 (5 bases). The CDR3 consists of 13 residues. Trimming took off 4 bases at V and 4 bases at J, with 11 bases between the two ends. CDR1 and CDR2 from the germline V gene are SGHRS and YFSETQ. The CDR3 region is CASSLPQGYGYTF. The CDR3, as DNA: TGCGCCAGCAGCCTACCTCAGGGCTATGGCTACACCTTC.

This rearrangement joins TRBV5-1 to TRBJ1-4; no clear D. With 4 bases removed from V and 10 bases from J, the gap between germline ends came to 23 bases. Germline loops: CDR1 SGHRS, CDR2 YFSETQ. The CDR3 sequence is 16 residues long. The CDR3 here is CASSLMSATGEGKLFF. The CDR3 DNA reads TGCGCCAGCAGCCTGATGTCGGCAACGGGAGAGGGAAAACTGTTTTTT.

The rearrangement links TRBV6-2 or TRBV6-3 to TRBJ2-7; 8 positions match TRBD1. The CDR3 totals 15 residues. Per germline, CDR1 MNHEY and CDR2 SVGEGT. With V trimmed by 3 bases and J by 0 bases, 4 bases remained unmatched. The CDR3 protein is CASSYSGGSSYEQYF. Written as DNA, the CDR3 is TGTGCCAGCAGTTATTCAGGGGGCAGCTCCTACGAGCAGTACTTC.

V usage is TRBV5-6 and J usage is TRBJ2-1; TRBD2 matches 7 bases. This CDR3 comprises 14 residues. Germline loops: CDR1 SGHDT, CDR2 YYEEEE. V gave up 4 bases and J gave up 4 bases; unmatched junction bases: 5. The chain's CDR3 is CASSTLAEYNEQFF. The CDR3 coding sequence is TGTGCCAGCAGCACCCTAGCGGAATACAATGAGCAGTTCTTC.

This clonotype was recorded a few times. The genes are TRBV29-1 and TRBJ2-7; perhaps TRBD2 as D (7 bases). V was pared by 0 bases and J by 5 bases, with 11 bases between. Germline assignment: CDR1 SQVTM and CDR2 ANQGSEA. The CDR3 loop spans 13 amino acids. The CDR3 sequence is CSVEDAGADEQYF. The CDR3 region has the DNA TGCAGCGTTGAAGACGCGGGGGCGGACGAGCAGTACTTC.

This clonotype has at least ten counts. The V and J genes are TRBV28 and TRBJ2-2; D gene unclear. CDR3 length: 14 residues. Germline-derived CDR1 and CDR2 are MDHEN and SYDVKM. V dropped 6 bases and J dropped 0 bases, with 8 bases sitting between them. The chain's CDR3 is CASRRLANTGELFF. In DNA, the CDR3 is TGTGCCAGCAGACGACTTGCGAACACCGGGGAGCTGTTTTTT.

Ten or more counts support this clonotype. CDR3 bases: TGTGCCAGCAGTTTGCAAGGGGGACCCTCTACCTACGAGCAGTACTTC. Translation gives CASSLQGGPSTYEQYF. The chain has TRBV12-3 or TRBV12-4 and TRBJ2-7; TRBD1 is a possible D gene (6 bases). This CDR3 comprises 16 residues. V was trimmed by 3 bases and J by 2 bases, leaving 17 bases between them.

This clonotype has just a few counts. This chain joins TRBV5-1 and TRBJ1-4; the D is unclear. The germline CDR1 and CDR2 sequences are SGHRS and YFSETQ. The CDR3 has 13 amino acids. The V gene lost 2 bases and the J gene lost 6 bases, with 8 bases spanning the gap. DNA for the CDR3: TGCGCCAGCAGCTTTAAACGTGATGAAAAACTGTTTTTT. Amino acids: CASSFKRDEKLFF.

This clonotype has more than one count but fewer than ten. The chain combines TRBV27 with TRBJ1-2; D uncertain. Trimming took off 8 bases at V and 4 bases at J, with 11 bases between the two ends. There are 12 residues in the CDR3. Germline assignment: CDR1 MNHEY and CDR2 SMNVEV (reference sequence). As DNA, the CDR3 is TGTGCCAGCGGAAGGCCCAGCTATGGCTACACCTTC. It yields the protein CASGRPSYGYTF.

The gene calls are TRBV7-9 and TRBJ2-1, with a possible D match to TRBD2 (5 bases). V lost 2 bases, J lost 4 bases, and 12 bases lay in between. The CDR3 sequence is 15 residues long. CDR1 SEHNR and CDR2 FQNEAQ come from the germline V gene (reference sequence). The CDR3 nucleotides read TGTGCCAGCAGCTTAAGGCACGGGATTTACAATGAGCAGTTCTTC. It codes for CASSLRHGIYNEQFF.

The chain is built from TRBV7-2 and TRBJ2-7; D is possibly TRBD2 (5 bases). The ends were cut back, 2 bases at V and 0 bases at J, with 11 bases in the middle. The CDR3 extends over 15 amino acids. Germline V lookup: CDR1 SGHTA, CDR2 FQGNSA. The CDR3 here is CASSLLRASSYEQYF. In nucleotides, the CDR3 is TGTGCCAGCAGCTTACTGAGGGCCAGCTCCTACGAGCAGTACTTC.

This clonotype was detected only a few times. J is TRBJ2-3 and V is TRBV5-1; 9 bases match TRBD1. This CDR3 has 16 amino acids. Per germline, CDR1 SGHRS and CDR2 YFSETQ. With V trimmed by 4 bases and J by 6 bases, 12 bases remained unmatched. The DNA of the CDR3 is TGCGCCAGCAGCAGAACTAACAGGGGGCTCGGGGATACGCAGTATTTT. Encoded protein: CASSRTNRGLGDTQYF.

This clonotype has more than one count but fewer than ten. The chain carries TRBV5-1 and TRBJ2-1, with 8 bases lining up with TRBD2. The CDR3 has 15 amino acids. V trimming: 5 bases; J trimming: 0 bases; junction bases outside the gene matches: 4. Germline CDR1 and CDR2: SGHRS and YFSETQ. Here the CDR3 DNA reads TGCGCCAGCAGTAACGGGAGGGGCTCCTACAATGAGCAGTTCTTC. Protein: CASSNGRGSYNEQFF.